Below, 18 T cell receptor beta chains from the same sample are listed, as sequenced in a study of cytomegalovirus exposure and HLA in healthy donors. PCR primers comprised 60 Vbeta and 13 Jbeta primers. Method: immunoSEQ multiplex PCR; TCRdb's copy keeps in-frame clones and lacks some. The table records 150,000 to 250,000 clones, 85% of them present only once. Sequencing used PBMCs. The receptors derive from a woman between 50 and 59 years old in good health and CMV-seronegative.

The CDR3 loop reads CASSLGGGLNYGYTF. CDR3 nucleotides: TGTGCCAGCAGCTTAGGTGGGGGACTGAACTATGGCTACACCTTC. This rearrangement joins TRBV11-2 to TRBJ1-2, with D possibly being TRBD1 (5 bases). The V end was cut by 1 base, the J end by 2 bases, with 11 bases between. The CDR3 spans 15 residues. Germline CDR1 SGHAT, CDR2 FQNNGV.

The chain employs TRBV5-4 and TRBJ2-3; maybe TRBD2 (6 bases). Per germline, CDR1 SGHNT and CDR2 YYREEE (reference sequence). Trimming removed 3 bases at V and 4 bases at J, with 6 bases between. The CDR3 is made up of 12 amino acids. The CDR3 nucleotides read TGTGCCAGCAGCTGGGGGGCAGATACGCAGTATTTT. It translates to CASSWGADTQYF.

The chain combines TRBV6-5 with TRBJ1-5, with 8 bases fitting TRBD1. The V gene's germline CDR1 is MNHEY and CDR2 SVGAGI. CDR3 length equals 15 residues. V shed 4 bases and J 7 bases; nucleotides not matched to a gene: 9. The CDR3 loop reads CASSLGQEGRQPQHF. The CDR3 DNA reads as TGTGCCAGCAGTTTGGGACAGGAGGGCCGGCAGCCCCAGCATTTT.

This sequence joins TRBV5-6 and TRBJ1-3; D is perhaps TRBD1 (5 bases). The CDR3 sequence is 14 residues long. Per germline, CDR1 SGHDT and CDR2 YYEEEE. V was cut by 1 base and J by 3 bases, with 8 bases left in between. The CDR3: CASSLSGFGNTIYF. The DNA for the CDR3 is TGTGCCAGCAGCTTGTCAGGGTTTGGAAACACCATATATTTT.

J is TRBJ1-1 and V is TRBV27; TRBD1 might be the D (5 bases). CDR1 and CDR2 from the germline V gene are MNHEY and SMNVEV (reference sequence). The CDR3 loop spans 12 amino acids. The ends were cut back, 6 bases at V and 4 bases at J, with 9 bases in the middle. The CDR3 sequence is CASRQGGTEAFF. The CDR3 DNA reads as TGTGCCAGCAGGCAGGGAGGCACTGAAGCTTTCTTT.

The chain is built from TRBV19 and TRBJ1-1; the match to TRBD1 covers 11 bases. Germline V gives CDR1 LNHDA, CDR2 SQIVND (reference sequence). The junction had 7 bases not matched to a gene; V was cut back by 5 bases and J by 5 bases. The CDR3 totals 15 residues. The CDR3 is CASSFTGTGGTEAFF. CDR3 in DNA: TGTGCCAGTAGTTTCACCGGGACAGGGGGGACTGAAGCTTTCTTT.

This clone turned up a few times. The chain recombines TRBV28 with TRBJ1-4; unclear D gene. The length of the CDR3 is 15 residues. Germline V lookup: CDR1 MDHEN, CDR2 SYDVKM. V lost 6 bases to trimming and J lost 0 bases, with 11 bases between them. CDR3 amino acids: CASRSGHATNEKLFF. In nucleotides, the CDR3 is TGTGCCAGCAGATCGGGTCATGCAACTAATGAAAAACTGTTTTTT.

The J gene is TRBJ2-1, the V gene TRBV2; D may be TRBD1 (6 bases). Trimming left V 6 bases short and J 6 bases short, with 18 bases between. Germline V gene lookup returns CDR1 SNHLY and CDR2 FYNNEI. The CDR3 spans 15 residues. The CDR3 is CASRTDQGRGNEQFF. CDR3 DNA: TGTGCCAGCAGGACGGACCAGGGGAGAGGCAATGAGCAGTTCTTC.

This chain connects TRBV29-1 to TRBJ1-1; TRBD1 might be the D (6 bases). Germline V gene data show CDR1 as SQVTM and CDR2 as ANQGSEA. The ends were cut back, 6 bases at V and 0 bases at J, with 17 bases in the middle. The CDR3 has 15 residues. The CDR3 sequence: CSVGVRGGMNTEAFF. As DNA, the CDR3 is TGCAGCGTGGGGGTCAGGGGTGGGATGAACACTGAAGCTTTCTTT.

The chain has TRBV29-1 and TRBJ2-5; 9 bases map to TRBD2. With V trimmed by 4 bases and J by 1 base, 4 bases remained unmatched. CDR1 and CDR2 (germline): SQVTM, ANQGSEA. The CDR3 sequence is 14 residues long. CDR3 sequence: CSVGRGGGQETQYF. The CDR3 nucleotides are TGCAGCGTTGGGCGGGGGGGCGGCCAAGAGACCCAGTACTTC. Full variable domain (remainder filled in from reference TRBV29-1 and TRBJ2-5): SAVISQKPSRDICQRGTSLTIQCQVDSQVTMMFWYRQQPGQSLTLIATANQGSEATYESGFVIDKFPISRPNLTFSTLTVSNMSPEDSSIYLCSVGRGGGQETQYFGPGTRLLVL.

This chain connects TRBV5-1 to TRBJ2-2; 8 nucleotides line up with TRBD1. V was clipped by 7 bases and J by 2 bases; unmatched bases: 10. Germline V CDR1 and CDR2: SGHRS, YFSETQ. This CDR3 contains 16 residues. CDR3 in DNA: TGCGCCAGCCTTCCCGGGACAGGAATTAACACCGGGGAGCTGTTTTTT. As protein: CASLPGTGINTGELFF.

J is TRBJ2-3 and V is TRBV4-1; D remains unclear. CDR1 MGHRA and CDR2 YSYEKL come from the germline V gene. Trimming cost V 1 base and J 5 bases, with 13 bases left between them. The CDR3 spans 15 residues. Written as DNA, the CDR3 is TGCGCCAGCAGCCAAGCAGAGGCTAGACGAGATACGCAGTATTTT. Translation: CASSQAEARRDTQYF.

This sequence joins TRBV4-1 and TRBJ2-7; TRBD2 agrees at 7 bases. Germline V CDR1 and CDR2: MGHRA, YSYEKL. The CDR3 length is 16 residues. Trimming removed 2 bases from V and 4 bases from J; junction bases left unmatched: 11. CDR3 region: CASSQRSASSGYEQYF. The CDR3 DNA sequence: TGCGCCAGCAGCCAAAGATCCGCCTCTAGCGGTTACGAGCAGTACTTC.

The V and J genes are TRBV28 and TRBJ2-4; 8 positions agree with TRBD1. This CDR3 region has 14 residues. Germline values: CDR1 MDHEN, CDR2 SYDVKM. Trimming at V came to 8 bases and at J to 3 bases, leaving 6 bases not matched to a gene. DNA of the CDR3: TGTGCCAGCGTCGGGACAGGACGCAAAAACATTCAGTACTTC. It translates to CASVGTGRKNIQYF.

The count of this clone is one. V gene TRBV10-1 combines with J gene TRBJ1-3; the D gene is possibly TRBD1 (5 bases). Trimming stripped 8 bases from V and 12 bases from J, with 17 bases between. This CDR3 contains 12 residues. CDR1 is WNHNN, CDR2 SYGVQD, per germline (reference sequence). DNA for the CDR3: TGCGCCAGCTGTATTGACCCCGGGGGCATATATTTT. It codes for CASCIDPGGIYF.

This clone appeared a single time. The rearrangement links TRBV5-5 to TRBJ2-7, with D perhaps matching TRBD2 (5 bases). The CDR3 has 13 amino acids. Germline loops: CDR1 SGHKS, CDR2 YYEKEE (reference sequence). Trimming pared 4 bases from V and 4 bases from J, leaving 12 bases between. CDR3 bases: TGTGCCAGCAGCGAGACGACGGGATACGAGCAGTACTTC. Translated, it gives CASSETTGYEQYF.

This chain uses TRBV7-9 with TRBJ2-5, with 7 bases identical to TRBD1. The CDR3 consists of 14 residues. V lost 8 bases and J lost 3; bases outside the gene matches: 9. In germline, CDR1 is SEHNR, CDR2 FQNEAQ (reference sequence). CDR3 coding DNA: TGTGCCAGCTCCTCGGGGACAGCGAAAGAGACCCAGTACTTC. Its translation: CASSSGTAKETQYF.

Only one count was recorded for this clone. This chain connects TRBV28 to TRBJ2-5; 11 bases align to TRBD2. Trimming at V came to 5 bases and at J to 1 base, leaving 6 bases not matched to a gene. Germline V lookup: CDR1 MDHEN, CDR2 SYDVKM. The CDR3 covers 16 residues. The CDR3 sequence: CASSRPSGRSQETQYF. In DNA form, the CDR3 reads TGTGCCAGCAGTCGACCTAGCGGGAGGTCCCAAGAGACCCAGTACTTC.